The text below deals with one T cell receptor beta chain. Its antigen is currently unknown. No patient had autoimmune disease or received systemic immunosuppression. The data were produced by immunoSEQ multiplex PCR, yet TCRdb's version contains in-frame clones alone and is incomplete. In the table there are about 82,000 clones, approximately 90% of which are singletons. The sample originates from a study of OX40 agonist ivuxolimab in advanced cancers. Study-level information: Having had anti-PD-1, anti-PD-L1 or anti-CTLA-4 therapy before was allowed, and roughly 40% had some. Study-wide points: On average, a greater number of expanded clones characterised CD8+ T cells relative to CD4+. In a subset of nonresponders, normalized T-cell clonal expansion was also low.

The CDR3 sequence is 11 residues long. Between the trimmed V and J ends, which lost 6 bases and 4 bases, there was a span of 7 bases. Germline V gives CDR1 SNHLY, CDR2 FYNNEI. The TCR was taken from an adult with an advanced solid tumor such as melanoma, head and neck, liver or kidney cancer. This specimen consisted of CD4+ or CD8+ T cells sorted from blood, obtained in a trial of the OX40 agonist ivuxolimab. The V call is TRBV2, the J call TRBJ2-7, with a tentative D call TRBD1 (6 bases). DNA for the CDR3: TGTGCCAGCAGACAGGGTTACGAGCAGTACTTC. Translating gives CASRQGYEQYF.